The source of this TCR beta chain is a study of T cells in Graves' hyperthyroidism and ophthalmopathy. Overall study context: Peripheral blood was obtained at initial diagnosis, preceding any treatment.

This clonotype was seen repeatedly, ten times or more. RNA transcripts yielded amplified TCR beta CDR3 regions. The HTBI primer set served for first-round RT-PCR of the TCR CDR3. Using its own MiXCR run on the multiplex PCR reads, TCRdb lists one record per CDR3 protein. The repertoire holds fewer than 850,000 distinct CDR3 sequences, with around 15% as singletons. Germline assignment: CDR1 MDHEN and CDR2 SYDVKM. The CDR3 is 14 residues long. J was trimmed by 2 bases and V by 8 bases; bases with no gene match: 9. Patients aged 18 to 65 had newly diagnosed hyperthyroidism of under 2 months' duration. Uncontrolled infection, other autoimmune disease, pregnancy and lactation each barred patients from inclusion.

This TCR derives from a man in his fifties or sixties with Graves' hyperthyroidism. The material sequenced was blood. The chain uses TRBV28 and TRBJ2-7; 7 bases map to TRBD2. In nucleotides, the CDR3 is TGTGCCAGCGCCACGGGACTACCTCCCTACGAGCAGTACTTC. Amino acid sequence: CASATGLPPYEQYF.